This T cell receptor (beta chain) was sequenced for a study of shared clonotypes between healthy human individuals. Overall study: Per donor, three plates held CD4 naive cells, three held CD4 memory, two held CD8 naive and one held CD8 memory. Broader study findings: It was the non-shared clonotypes that had lower generation probabilities than clonotypes shared by all four donors.

The healthy adult donors were HIV-negative and reported no recent acute infections or vaccinations. With regard to this clone: What it binds is unknown.

V was clipped by 7 bases and J by 7 bases; unmatched bases: 17. In germline, CDR1 is SGHVS, CDR2 FNYEAQ. The CDR3 consists of 16 residues. Deep-level assay runs were performed. Profiled with immunoSEQ multiplex PCR; TCRdb holds only in-frame clones, not every one. The sample includes roughly 1.5 million clones, approximately 98% seen only once; the top ten take about 0.45%. V gene TRBV7-6 combines with J gene TRBJ1-1; TRBD1 aligns across 8 bases. The sequencing input was naive CD4+ T cells sorted from blood. Subset in this sample: CD45RA+ positively selected. The receptor's source is a man younger than 45 in good health. This chain's CDR3 is CASTPDRARQGGEAFF. In DNA form, the CDR3 reads TGTGCCAGCACCCCGGACAGGGCACGTCAGGGGGGTGAAGCTTTCTTT.